The T cell receptor beta chain under discussion was sequenced for a study of cytomegalovirus exposure and HLA in healthy donors. CDR1 is MNHEY and CDR2 is SVGAGI in the germline V gene. The CDR3 runs 14 residues. The germline V and J ends were trimmed by 5 bases and 3 bases, with 11 bases remaining between them. 13 Jbeta primers and 60 Vbeta primers were used for the PCR. In the study's own analysis: The authors later counted 70 million to 80 million unique TCR beta chains, roughly 11 million of them shared. Assay used: immunoSEQ multiplex PCR; TCRdb lists only in-frame clones, some missing. V and J calls and clone size are copied from that table; D and trimming were computed from the DNA. Altogether 150,000 to 200,000 clones are present, about 72% being singletons, with the ten largest covering roughly 1.6%. A few counts support this clone.

The receptor was isolated from a girl aged 5-17 years in good health and CMV-seronegative. The sample consisted of PBMCs. The J gene is TRBJ1-5, the V gene TRBV6-5, with D possibly being TRBD1 (5 bases). DNA for the CDR3: TGTGCCAGCAGTACTCAGGGCCCCAATCAGCCCCAGCATTTT. This translates into CASSTQGPNQPQHF.